This record concerns one TCR beta chain sequence. The table came from immunoSEQ multiplex PCR; TCRdb's copy has only in-frame clones and leaves some out. The data contain about 30,000 clones, 85% to 90% of them singletons. These data come from a study of regulatory and conventional T cells in RAG deficiency. CDR3 length equals 16 residues. The germline V gene encodes CDR1 SGHRS and CDR2 YFSETQ. V shed 0 bases and J 2 bases; nucleotides not matched to a gene: 2. This same sample was also taken into another study, of regulatory T cells. That investigation notes: The PCR used 52 TRBV and 13 TRBJ primers.

The source material was CD8+ T cells sorted from blood. The V call is TRBV5-1, the J call TRBJ2-1, with 10 bases fitting TRBD2. The clonotype originates from a human donor in good health. The chain's CDR3 is CASSLASGGAYNEQFF. CDR3 nucleotides: TGCGCCAGCAGCTTGGCAAGCGGGGGGGCCTACAATGAGCAGTTCTTC.